A selection of T cell receptor beta chains follows, all from one sample in a study of T cell responses to AZD1222 COVID-19 vaccine. Sequenced by immunoSEQ multiplex PCR; TCRdb stores in-frame clones only, minus some. The sample comprises 100,000 to 150,000 clones, 89% of which are singletons, and roughly 1.6% rests with the top ten. Sequencing used peripheral blood, obtained on day 0 of AZD1222 vaccination. All receptors come from an adult in good health. The CDR3 runs from the conserved cysteine through the conserved F or W. The D gene is left open where the match is weak. Size tells how often a clone was seen (once, few, many) or the class of an expanded clone, and some rows leave it out.

size,D,V,length,J,DNA,CDR3
.,.,TRBV13,16,TRBJ1-5,TGTGCCAGCAGCCTAGGGGCGGGGTCGGTTGATCAGCCCCAGCATTTT,CASSLGAGSVDQPQHF
once,TRBD2,TRBV15,16,TRBJ2-5,TGTGCCACCAGCTTAGGACTAGCAGTTAACCAAGAGACCCAGTACTTC,CATSLGLAVNQETQYF
.,.,TRBV6-5,15,TRBJ1-1,TGTGCCAGCAGTTACTCGAGGGGAATCAACACTGAAGCTTTCTTT,CASSYSRGINTEAFF
.,TRBD1,TRBV10-2,12,TRBJ2-5,TGCGCCAGCAGTGAATCCAGGGGGAACCAGTACTTC,CASSESRGNQYF
.,.,TRBV10-3,13,TRBJ1-1,TGTGCCATCACCCAGGCGGACAACACTGAAGCTTTCTTT,CAITQADNTEAFF
.,.,TRBV30,14,TRBJ1-2,TGTGCCTGGAGTGTACGAACCCCAGGGTATGGCTACACCTTC,CAWSVRTPGYGYTF
.,.,TRBV2,12,TRBJ2-7,TGTGCCAGCAGTATGCAGGGCTACGAGCAGTACTTC,CASSMQGYEQYF
.,.,TRBV11-2,15,TRBJ1-1,TGTGCCAGCAGCTCACTCGAGGGTTTGAACACTGAAGCTTTCTTT,CASSSLEGLNTEAFF
.,.,TRBV6-5,14,TRBJ1-6,TGTGCCAGCAGTCTCGACAGAAGTAATTCACCCCTCCACTTT,CASSLDRSNSPLHF
.,TRBD2,TRBV5-1,19,TRBJ2-6,TGCGCCAGCAGCTTAGAACTAGCGGGAGGGCTGTCTGGGGCCAACGTCCTGACTTTC,CASSLELAGGLSGANVLTF
.,TRBD2,TRBV7-2,17,TRBJ2-1,TGTGCCAGCAGCCGTACGGGATCTAGCGGGATTGTCAATGAGCAGTTCTTC,CASSRTGSSGIVNEQFF
.,TRBD1,TRBV6-2/TRBV6-3,14,TRBJ2-1,TGTGCCAGCAGTTACCCACCTACAGGGGTATCGCAGTTCTTC,CASSYPPTGVSQFF
.,TRBD2,TRBV2,14,TRBJ2-1,TGTGCCAGCACGCTAGCGGGAGACTACAATGAGCAGTTCTTC,CASTLAGDYNEQFF
once,TRBD2,TRBV7-3,14,TRBJ2-3,TGTGCCAGCAGCTTAACAGCGGGGACCGATACGCAGTATTTT,CASSLTAGTDTQYF
.,TRBD2,TRBV2,14,TRBJ2-1,TGTGCCAGCACGCTCGGACTAGACTCGAATGAGCAGTTCTTC,CASTLGLDSNEQFF
.,TRBD2,TRBV7-3,16,TRBJ2-3,TGTGCCAGCAGTCGCCTCGGCGGGAGGGGCACAGATACGCAGTATTTT,CASSRLGGRGTDTQYF
.,.,TRBV7-9,15,TRBJ2-7,TGTGCCAGCAGCATCCTGGGACGGGCAGGGGACGAGCAGTACTTC,CASSILGRAGDEQYF
.,.,TRBV19,14,TRBJ2-7,TGTGCCAGTAGGGTAGGGTGGGGTTCCTACGAGCAGTACTTC,CASRVGWGSYEQYF
.,.,TRBV5-6,13,TRBJ1-2,TGTGCCAGCAGCCCGGGCCGACCCTATGGCTACACCTTC,CASSPGRPYGYTF
.,.,TRBV21-1,18,TRBJ2-2,TGTGCCAGCAGCAAAGGGGGACAAGACAGCGCGAACACCGGGGAGCTGTTTTTT,CASSKGGQDSANTGELFF
.,.,TRBV11-2,12,TRBJ2-3,TGTGCCAGCAGCTTATACGCAGATACGCAGTATTTT,CASSLYADTQYF
.,.,TRBV4-3,13,TRBJ1-1,TGCGCCAGCAGCCAAGATCGGGGAAGGGATGCTTTCTTT,CASSQDRGRDAFF
.,TRBD2,TRBV4-1,16,TRBJ2-7,TGCGCCAGCAGCCAAGCCGCCGGGACTAGATCCTACGAGCAGTACTTC,CASSQAAGTRSYEQYF
.,TRBD1,TRBV6-5,15,TRBJ1-5,TGTGCCAGCAGTTATTCTTACAGGGGTCGTGGGCCCCAGCATTTT,CASSYSYRGRGPQHF
.,.,TRBV3-1/TRBV3-2,18,TRBJ1-2,TGTGCCAGCAGCCAAGAAACCGTGGTAAAACGTCAACTGGATGGCTACACCTTC,CASSQETVVKRQLDGYTF
.,.,TRBV19,13,TRBJ1-3,TGTGCCAGTAGTATAGTTGGGGGAAACACCATATATTTT,CASSIVGGNTIYF
.,.,TRBV24-1,14,TRBJ2-5,TGTGCCACCAGTGACCCAACAGGCTCAGAGACCCAGTACTTC,CATSDPTGSETQYF
once,.,TRBV6-5,15,TRBJ2-7,TGTGCCAGCAGTCCCTCCAACACCGGCTCCTACGAGCAGTACTTC,CASSPSNTGSYEQYF
.,TRBD2,TRBV15,18,TRBJ2-7,TGTGCCACCAGCAGAGATCGTTTGCGGGAGGGAATCCCCTACGAGCAGTACTTC,CATSRDRLREGIPYEQYF
.,TRBD2,TRBV19,15,TRBJ2-7,TGTGCCAGTAGTACGGGACTAGCGGGCCCCTACGAGCAGTACTTC,CASSTGLAGPYEQYF
.,.,TRBV18,12,TRBJ1-2,TGTGCCAGCTCACCCCTGCGCTATGGCTACACCTTC,CASSPLRYGYTF
.,.,TRBV9,14,TRBJ2-5,TGTGCCAGCAGCGAGGGGGACGGCAAAGAGACCCAGTACTTC,CASSEGDGKETQYF
once,TRBD2,TRBV4-1,15,TRBJ2-1,TGCGCCAGCAAAGAGGGACTAGCGGGAGGATATGAGCAGTTCTTC,CASKEGLAGGYEQFF
once,.,TRBV28,13,TRBJ1-2,TGTGCCAGCAGTTCACAGGGTTATTATGGCTACACCTTC,CASSSQGYYGYTF
once,TRBD2,TRBV5-1,18,TRBJ2-7,TGCGCCAGCAGCGCGGGACTAGCGGGAGGGCCCATCTCCTACGAGCAGTACTTC,CASSAGLAGGPISYEQYF
.,.,TRBV5-4,16,TRBJ1-1,TGTGCCAGCAGCTTGTCAAACGACAGGATCGGGTCGGGGCCTTTCTTT,CASSLSNDRIGSGPFF
once,TRBD1,TRBV5-1,15,TRBJ2-2,TGCGCCAGCAGCGCGGGACAGGGGAAGCCCGGGGAGCTGTTTTTT,CASSAGQGKPGELFF
.,.,TRBV4-1,16,TRBJ2-7,TGCGCCAGCAGCCCTCTCCGAGCGGAGAGCTCCTACGAGCAGTACTTC,CASSPLRAESSYEQYF
.,.,TRBV27,15,TRBJ2-1,TGTGCCAGCAGTTTAGGGGGAGTCTCCTACAATGAGCAGTTCTTC,CASSLGGVSYNEQFF
.,TRBD1,TRBV5-5,16,TRBJ1-2,TGTGCCAGCAGCTTGTTTCCCGGACAGGGGGCCTATGGCTACACCTTC,CASSLFPGQGAYGYTF
few,.,TRBV19,15,TRBJ1-5,TGTGCCAGTAGTGAACAGGCTTTGGTAAATTCGCCCCAGCATTTT,CASSEQALVNSPQHF
few,TRBD1,TRBV14,15,TRBJ2-7,TGTGCCAGCAGCCCCCGGACAGGGGGCTCCTACGAGCAGTACTTC,CASSPRTGGSYEQYF
.,.,TRBV2,15,TRBJ2-1,TGTGCCAGCAGTGGCATCTTGAGCTCCTACAATGAGCAGTTCTTC,CASSGILSSYNEQFF
.,.,TRBV9,17,TRBJ2-2,TGTGCCAGCAGTCCACCCCCCGGACAGAAGAACACCGGGGAGCTGTTTTTT,CASSPPPGQKNTGELFF
.,.,TRBV2,11,TRBJ2-3,TGTGCCAGCAGTGAGACTAGGTCGCAGTATTTT,CASSETRSQYF
few,.,TRBV18,15,TRBJ1-1,TGTGCCAGCTCACCATCAGGGATCATGAACACTGAAGCTTTCTTT,CASSPSGIMNTEAFF
.,TRBD1,TRBV7-9,15,TRBJ1-5,TGTGCCAGCAGCTTAGAGGGACAGGGTATTCAGCCCCAGCATTTT,CASSLEGQGIQPQHF
once,.,TRBV3-1/TRBV3-2,15,TRBJ1-2,TGTGCCAGCAGCGGGGATCTATACAGGTCCTATGGCTACACCTTC,CASSGDLYRSYGYTF
.,.,TRBV30,14,TRBJ2-1,TGTGCCTGGAGGACCAAGGGGGTTAGGAATGAGCAGTTCTTC,CAWRTKGVRNEQFF
.,TRBD2,TRBV28,16,TRBJ2-7,TGTGCCAGCAGAAAGACTAGCGGGAGACCCTCCGGGGAGCAGTACTTC,CASRKTSGRPSGEQYF
.,TRBD1,TRBV3-1/TRBV3-2,17,TRBJ2-5,TGTGCCAGCAGCCAAGTTTACCGGGACAGGGGTAGGGAGACCCAGTACTTC,CASSQVYRDRGRETQYF
.,TRBD1,TRBV5-1,15,TRBJ2-7,TGCGCCAGCAGCTTGTCCGGGACAGGGGGGTACGAGCAGTACTTC,CASSLSGTGGYEQYF
.,.,TRBV19,15,TRBJ1-1,TGTGCCAGTAGGTCGGAGGCAACCGTGAACACTGAAGCTTTCTTT,CASRSEATVNTEAFF
.,TRBD2,TRBV4-2,16,TRBJ2-1,TGTGCCAGCAGCCAGGGACTAGCGGGAGAGGGCAATGAGCAGTTCTTC,CASSQGLAGEGNEQFF
.,TRBD1,TRBV7-3,12,TRBJ1-2,TGTGCCAGCAGCCAAACACAGGGGGGCTACACCTTC,CASSQTQGGYTF
.,.,TRBV10-3,14,TRBJ1-6,TGTGCCAACCGCCGGGACACCGACAATTCACCCCTCCACTTT,CANRRDTDNSPLHF
once,.,TRBV5-4,14,TRBJ1-6,TGTGCCAGCAGCTTTGAGCAGGGCAATTCACCCCTCCACTTT,CASSFEQGNSPLHF
once,.,TRBV27,15,TRBJ1-1,TGTGCCAGCAGAAATGGGGGGGGGTGGGACACTGAAGCTTTCTTT,CASRNGGGWDTEAFF
.,.,TRBV9,13,TRBJ2-7,TGTGCCAGCAGCCCCAAGGACAGCTACGAGCAGTACTTC,CASSPKDSYEQYF